This T cell receptor (beta chain) was sequenced in a study of T cells in Graves' hyperthyroidism and ophthalmopathy. What was amplified from RNA transcripts were TCR beta CDR3 regions. Carried out on the TCR CDR3, a first-round RT-PCR used the HTBI primer set. TCRdb reanalysed the multiplex PCR reads using MiXCR and keeps one entry per CDR3 protein. Found here are around 380,000 distinct CDR3 sequences, approximately 15% of them singletons; the top ten hold less than 25%. This clonotype was recorded at least ten times. The length of the CDR3 is 16 residues. V was clipped by 4 bases and J by 2 bases; unmatched bases: 5. Germline V gives CDR1 SGHNT, CDR2 YENEEA.

The sequence came from a man aged 30 to 39 with Graves' hyperthyroidism that later progressed to Graves' ophthalmopathy. Sequenced input: blood. The V gene is TRBV11-3, the J gene TRBJ2-5; 12 bases agree with TRBD2. CDR3 sequence (DNA): TGTGCCAGCAGCTCGCGACTAGCGGGGGAACAAGAGACCCAGTACTTC. Its translation is CASSSRLAGEQETQYF.